This T cell receptor (beta chain) was identified during a study of blood T cell repertoires in COVID-19. In the original analysis: Amplification from reference gene primers served as the basis for estimated nucleated cell counts. Clones were read by immunoSEQ multiplex PCR, and TCRdb kept only the in-frame ones, dropping some. The D gene and trimming were derived from the DNA, and the V and J assignments and clone size from that table. This repertoire shows nearly 250,000 clones, about nine tenths found once; its top ten account for 0.85% to 0.9%. Germline values: CDR1 SQVTM, CDR2 ANQGSEA. The CDR3 is 16 residues long. After removal of 3 bases from V and 1 base from J, the junction contained 9 bases not matched to a gene.

Sequenced sample: PBMCs or T cells enriched from blood (not recorded which). The J gene is TRBJ2-1, the V gene TRBV29-1; 7 nucleotides line up with TRBD2. The clonotype originates from a man over 45 who had been exposed to COVID-19. DNA of the CDR3: TGCAGCGTTGAGGAGGGGCGGGGGATTTCCTACAATGAGCAGTTCTTC. Translation: CSVEEGRGISYNEQFF.